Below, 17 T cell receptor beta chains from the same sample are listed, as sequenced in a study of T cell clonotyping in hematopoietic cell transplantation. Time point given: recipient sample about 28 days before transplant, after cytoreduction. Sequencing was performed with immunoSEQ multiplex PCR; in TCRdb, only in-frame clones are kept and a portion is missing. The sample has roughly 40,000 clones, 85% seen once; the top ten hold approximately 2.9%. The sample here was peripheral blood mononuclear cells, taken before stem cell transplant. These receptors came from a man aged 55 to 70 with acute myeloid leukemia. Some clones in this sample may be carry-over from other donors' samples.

CDR3 nucleotide sequence: TGTGCCAGCAGCCCGAATCGTCGTACGCAGTATTTT. This translates into CASSPNRRTQYF. The gene calls are TRBV28 and TRBJ2-3; D gene unclear. V lost 6 bases and J 8 bases, leaving 12 bases between the germline ends. Germline lookup yields CDR1 MDHEN and CDR2 SYDVKM. The CDR3 consists of 12 residues.

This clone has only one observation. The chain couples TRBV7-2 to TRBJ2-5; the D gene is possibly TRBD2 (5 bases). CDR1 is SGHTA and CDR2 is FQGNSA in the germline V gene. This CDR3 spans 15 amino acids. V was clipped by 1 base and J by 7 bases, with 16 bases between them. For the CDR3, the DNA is TGTGCCAGCAGCTTAGGTTGGGGAGCCAAGCGGACCCAGTACTTC. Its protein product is CASSLGWGAKRTQYF.

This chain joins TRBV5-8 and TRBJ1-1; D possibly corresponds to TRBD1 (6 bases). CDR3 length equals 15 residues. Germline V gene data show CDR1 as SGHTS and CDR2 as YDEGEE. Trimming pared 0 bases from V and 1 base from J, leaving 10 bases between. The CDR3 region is CASSLGQDQNTEAFF. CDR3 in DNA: TGTGCCAGCAGCTTGGGACAGGATCAGAACACTGAAGCTTTCTTT. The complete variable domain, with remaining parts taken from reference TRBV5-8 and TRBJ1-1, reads EAGVTQSPTHLIKTRGQQATLRCSPISGHTSVYWYQQALGLGLQFLLWYDEGEERNRGNFPPRFSGRQFPNYSSELNVNALELEDSALYLCASSLGQDQNTEAFFGQGTRLTVV.

CDR3 region: CASSFGQGAPNTIYF. The CDR3 coding sequence is TGTGCCAGCAGCTTCGGACAGGGTGCCCCAAACACCATATATTTT. V usage is TRBV9 and J usage is TRBJ1-3; 8 bases line up with TRBD1. Looked up from germline, CDR1 is SGDLS and CDR2 is YYNGEE. This CDR3 contains 15 residues. V lost 4 bases and J lost 6; bases outside the gene matches: 9.

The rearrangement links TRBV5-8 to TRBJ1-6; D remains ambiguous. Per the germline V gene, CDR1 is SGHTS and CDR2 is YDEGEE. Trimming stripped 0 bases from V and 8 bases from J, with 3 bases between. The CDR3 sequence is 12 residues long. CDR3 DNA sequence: TGTGCCAGCAGCTTGGTGGATTCACCCCTCCACTTT. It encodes CASSLVDSPLHF.

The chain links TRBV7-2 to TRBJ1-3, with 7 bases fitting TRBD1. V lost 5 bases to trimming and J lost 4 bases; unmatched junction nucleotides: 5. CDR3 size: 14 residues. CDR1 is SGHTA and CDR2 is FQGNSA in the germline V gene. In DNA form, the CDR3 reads TGTGCCAGCAGCAAACAGGGGCTCGGAAACACCATATATTTT. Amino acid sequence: CASSKQGLGNTIYF.

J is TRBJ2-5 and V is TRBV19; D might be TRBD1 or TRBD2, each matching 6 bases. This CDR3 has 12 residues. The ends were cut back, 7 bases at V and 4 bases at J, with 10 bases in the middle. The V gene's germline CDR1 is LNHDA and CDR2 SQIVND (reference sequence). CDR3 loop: CASKGGGETQYF. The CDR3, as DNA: TGTGCCAGTAAGGGGGGAGGAGAGACCCAGTACTTC. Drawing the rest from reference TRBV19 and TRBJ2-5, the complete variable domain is DGGITQSPKYLFRKEGQNVTLSCEQNLNHDAMYWYRQDPGQGLRLIYYSQIVNDFQKGDIAEGYSVSREKKESFPLTVTSAQKNPTAFYLCASKGGGETQYFGPGTRLLVL.

This CDR3 reads CASSVAAGNYGYTF. CDR3 coding DNA: TGTGCCAGCAGCGTAGCAGCAGGCAACTATGGCTACACCTTC. V and J are TRBV9 and TRBJ1-2, with D hard to call. V was trimmed by 0 bases and J by 2 bases, leaving 8 bases between them. This CDR3 comprises 14 residues. The germline V gene encodes CDR1 SGDLS and CDR2 YYNGEE.

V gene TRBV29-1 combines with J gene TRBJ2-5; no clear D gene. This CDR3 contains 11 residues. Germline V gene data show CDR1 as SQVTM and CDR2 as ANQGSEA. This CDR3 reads CGAALGETQYF. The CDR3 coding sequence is TGCGGTGCGGCCTTAGGGGAGACCCAGTACTTC.

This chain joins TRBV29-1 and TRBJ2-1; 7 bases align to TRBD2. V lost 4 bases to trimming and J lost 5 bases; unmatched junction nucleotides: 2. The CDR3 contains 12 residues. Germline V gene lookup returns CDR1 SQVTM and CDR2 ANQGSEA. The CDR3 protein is CSVASGNNEQFF. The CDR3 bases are TGCAGCGTTGCTAGCGGAAACAATGAGCAGTTCTTC.

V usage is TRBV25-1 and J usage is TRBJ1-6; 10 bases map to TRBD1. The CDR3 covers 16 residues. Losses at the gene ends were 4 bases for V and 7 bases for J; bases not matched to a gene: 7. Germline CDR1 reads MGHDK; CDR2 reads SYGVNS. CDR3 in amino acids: CASSARTGGYNSPLHF. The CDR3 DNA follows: TGTGCCAGCAGTGCCCGGACAGGGGGATACAATTCACCCCTCCACTTT.

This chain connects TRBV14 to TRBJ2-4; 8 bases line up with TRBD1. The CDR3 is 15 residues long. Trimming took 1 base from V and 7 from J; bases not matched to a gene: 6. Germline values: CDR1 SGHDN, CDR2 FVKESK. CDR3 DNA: TGTGCCAGCAGCCAAGGCTTATCAGGGGGCAACATTCAGTACTTC. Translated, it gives CASSQGLSGGNIQYF.

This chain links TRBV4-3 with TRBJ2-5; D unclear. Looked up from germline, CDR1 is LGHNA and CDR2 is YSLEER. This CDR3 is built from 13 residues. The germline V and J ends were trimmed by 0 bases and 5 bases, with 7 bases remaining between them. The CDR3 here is CASSQETRETQYF. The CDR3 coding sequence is TGCGCCAGCAGCCAAGAGACACGGGAGACCCAGTACTTC.

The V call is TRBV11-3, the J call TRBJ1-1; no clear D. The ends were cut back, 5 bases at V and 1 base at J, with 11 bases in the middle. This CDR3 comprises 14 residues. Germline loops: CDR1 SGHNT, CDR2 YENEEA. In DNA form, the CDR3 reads TGTGCCAGCAGCCCCCCCAAGGCGAACACTGAAGCTTTCTTT. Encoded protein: CASSPPKANTEAFF.

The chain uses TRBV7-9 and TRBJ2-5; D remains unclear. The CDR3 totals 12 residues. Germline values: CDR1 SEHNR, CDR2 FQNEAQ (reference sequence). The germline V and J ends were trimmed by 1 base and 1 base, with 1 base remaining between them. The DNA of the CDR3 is TGTGCCAGCAGCTTAGGCCAAGAGACCCAGTACTTC. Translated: CASSLGQETQYF.

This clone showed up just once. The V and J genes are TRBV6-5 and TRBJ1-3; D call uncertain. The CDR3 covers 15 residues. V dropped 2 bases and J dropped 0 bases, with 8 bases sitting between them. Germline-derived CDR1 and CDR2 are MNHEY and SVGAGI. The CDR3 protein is CASSYRGSSGNTIYF. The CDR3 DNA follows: TGTGCCAGCAGTTACCGGGGTTCCTCTGGAAACACCATATATTTT.

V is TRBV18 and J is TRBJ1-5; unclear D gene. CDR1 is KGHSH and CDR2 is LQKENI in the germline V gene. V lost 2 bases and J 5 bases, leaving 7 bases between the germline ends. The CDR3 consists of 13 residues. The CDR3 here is CASSPYEDQPQHF. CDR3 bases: TGTGCCAGCTCACCATATGAGGATCAGCCCCAGCATTTT.